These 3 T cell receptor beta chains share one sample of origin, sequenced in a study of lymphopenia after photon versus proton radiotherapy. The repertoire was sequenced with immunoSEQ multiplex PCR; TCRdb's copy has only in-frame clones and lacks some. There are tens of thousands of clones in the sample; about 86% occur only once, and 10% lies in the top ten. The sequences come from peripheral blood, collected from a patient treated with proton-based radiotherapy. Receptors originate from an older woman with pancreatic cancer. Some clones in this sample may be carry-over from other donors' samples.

Written as DNA, the CDR3 is TGTGCCAGCAGCCAAGGACAGAAGAACACTGAAGCTTTCTTT. Its translation is CASSQGQKNTEAFF. The chain combines TRBV5-4 with TRBJ1-1; tentatively, D is TRBD1 (6 bases). Between the trimmed V and J ends, which lost 4 bases and 1 base, there was a span of 11 bases. The germline CDR1 and CDR2 sequences are SGHNT and YYREEE (reference sequence). The CDR3 covers 14 residues.

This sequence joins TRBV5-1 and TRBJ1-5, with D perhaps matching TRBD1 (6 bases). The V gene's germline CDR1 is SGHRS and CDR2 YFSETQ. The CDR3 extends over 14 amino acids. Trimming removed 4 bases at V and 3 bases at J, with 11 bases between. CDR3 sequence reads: CASSDGTTNQPQHF. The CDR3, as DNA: TGCGCCAGCAGCGACGGGACAACCAATCAGCCCCAGCATTTT. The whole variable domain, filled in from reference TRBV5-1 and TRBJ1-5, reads KAGVTQTPRYLIKTRGQQVTLSCSPISGHRSVSWYQQTPGQGLQFLFEYFSETQRNKGNFPGRFSGRQFSNSRSEMNVSTLELGDSALYLCASSDGTTNQPQHFGDGTRLSIL.

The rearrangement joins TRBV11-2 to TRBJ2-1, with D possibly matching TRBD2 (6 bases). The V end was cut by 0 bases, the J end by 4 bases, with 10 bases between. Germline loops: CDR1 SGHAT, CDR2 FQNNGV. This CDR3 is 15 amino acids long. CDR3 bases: TGTGCCAGCAGCTTAGAAGGGACTGTTTACAATGAGCAGTTCTTC. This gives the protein CASSLEGTVYNEQFF.